The clone carrying this TCR beta chain was observed at least ten times. For TCRbeta, the library was prepared with unique molecular identifiers. TCRdb analysed the PCR reads with MiXCR anew, one entry per CDR3 protein. The sample includes 200,000 to 250,000 distinct CDR3 sequences, 9.7% seen only once; the top ten take approximately 5.4%. This sample was taken from a study of T-cell reconstitution after alpha-beta-depleted transplantation in children. There are 16 residues in the CDR3. Between the trimmed V and J ends, which lost 2 bases and 2 bases, there was a span of 13 bases. Germline-derived CDR1 and CDR2 are SGHTA and FQGNSA.

This receptor was obtained from a human donor who donated a stem cell graft to a child with SCID. Sequenced material: PBMCs from the stem cell graft donor, taken from the stem cell graft. This rearrangement joins TRBV7-2 to TRBJ1-5; D may be TRBD1 (6 bases). The CDR3 sequence: CASSLKGERGNQPQHF. The DNA for the CDR3 is TGTGCCAGCAGCTTAAAGGGGGAACGGGGCAATCAGCCCCAGCATTTT.